This T cell receptor beta chain was sequenced in a study of cytomegalovirus exposure and HLA in healthy donors. Study in general: One earlier analysis, a look at 200 million or so T cells, found more than 100 million unique TCR beta sequences. Study outcomes and limitations: The study assumed roughly uniform donor sequencing depth for presence/absence analyses.

Primers included in the PCR were 60 Vbeta and 13 Jbeta primers. The table came from immunoSEQ multiplex PCR; TCRdb's copy has only in-frame clones and leaves some out. The profile shows about 150,000 clones, 55% to 75% of them singletons. This clone showed up just a few times. The antigen is unknown. The CDR3 spans 14 residues. CDR1 is SGHDT, CDR2 YYEEEE, per germline. Between the trimmed V and J ends, which lost 0 bases and 2 bases, there was a span of 9 bases. The J gene is TRBJ2-7, the V gene TRBV5-6; the D is unclear. What was sequenced was PBMCs. This clonotype was sampled from a woman aged 60-75 years in good health and CMV-seropositive. CDR3 sequence (DNA): TGTGCCAGCAGCTTGGTCCTTCAGGCCTACGAGCAGTACTTC. It specifies CASSLVLQAYEQYF.